This TCR beta chain comes out of a study of kidney transplant recipient with SARS-CoV-2 infection. This clonotype was counted at least ten times. TCRdb processed the reads anew with MiXCR; each CDR3 protein has one entry. Among 200,000 to 300,000 distinct CDR3 sequences listed, more than 25% were seen once. CDR3 length: 15 amino acids. Deletions cut 1 base from V and 1 base from J, with 10 bases between. Germline values: CDR1 KGHSH, CDR2 LQKENI. The starting material was a blood sample, obtained at baseline and on day 111 from a kidney transplant recipient. The gene calls are TRBV18 and TRBJ2-5; no clear D gene. The TCR sequence derives from a male patient aged 30 to 39 who had COVID-19 and was a kidney transplant recipient. Some of the T cells might come from the graft donor. The CDR3, as DNA: TGTGCCAGCTCACCACTGGGCGCCAGCCAAGAGACCCAGTACTTC. This encodes CASSPLGASQETQYF.